Reported below is one TCR beta chain. Its antigen remains unidentified. This entry belongs to a study of blood T cells in healthy people across ages. Regarding the study as a whole: Older age went with lower TCR beta diversity per million T cells, in a roughly linear way.

The CDR3 is made up of 15 amino acids. Per the germline V gene, CDR1 is MNHEY and CDR2 is SVGEGT. V shed 6 bases, J shed 11 bases, and the junction held 17 bases outside the gene matches. A J-beta primer mix and a sample-barcoded 5' primer were used in a second PCR of roughly 6 to 12 cycles. TCRdb itself ran the 5' RACE reads through MiXCR, one entry per CDR3 protein. The table shows about 1.6 million distinct CDR3 sequences, with about 35% occurring only once. V usage is TRBV6-2 or TRBV6-3 and J usage is TRBJ1-2, with 8 bases fitting TRBD1. The receptor's source is a woman aged 25 to 39 in good health. Sequencing was performed on blood. The CDR3 here is CASSRIDRGYSGYTF. The CDR3 DNA follows: TGTGCCAGCAGCCGGATCGACAGGGGATATAGCGGATACACCTTC.